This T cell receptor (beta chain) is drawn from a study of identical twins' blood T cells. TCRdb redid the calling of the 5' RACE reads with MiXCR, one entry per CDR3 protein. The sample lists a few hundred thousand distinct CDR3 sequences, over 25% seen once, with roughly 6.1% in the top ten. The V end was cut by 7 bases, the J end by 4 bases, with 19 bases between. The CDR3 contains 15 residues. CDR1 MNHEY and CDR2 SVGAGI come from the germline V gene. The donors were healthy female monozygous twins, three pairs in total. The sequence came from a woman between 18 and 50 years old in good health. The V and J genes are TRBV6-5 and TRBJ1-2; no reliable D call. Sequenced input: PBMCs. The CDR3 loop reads CASTLGRGTRYGYTF. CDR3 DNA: TGTGCCAGCACCCTAGGTCGGGGTACTCGCTATGGCTACACCTTC.